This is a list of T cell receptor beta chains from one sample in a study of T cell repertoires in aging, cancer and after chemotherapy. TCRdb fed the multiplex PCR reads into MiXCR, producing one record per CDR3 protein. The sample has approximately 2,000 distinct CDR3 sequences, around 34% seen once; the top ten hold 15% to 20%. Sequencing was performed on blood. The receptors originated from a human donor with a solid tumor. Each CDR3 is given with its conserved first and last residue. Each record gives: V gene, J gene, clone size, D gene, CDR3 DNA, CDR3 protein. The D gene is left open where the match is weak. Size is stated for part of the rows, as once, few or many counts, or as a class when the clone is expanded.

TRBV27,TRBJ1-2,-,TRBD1,TGTGCCAGCAGTTTCTCAGGGGGTACCCCCATCTATGGCTACACCTTC,CASSFSGGTPIYGYTF
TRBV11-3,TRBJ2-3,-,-,TGTGCCAGTAGTATACCCCCCCGCCAGCCATCTTTCGCAGATACGCAGTATTTT,CASSIPPRQPSFADTQYF
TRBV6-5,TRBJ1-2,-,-,TGTGCCAGCAGCCCCGGCCCACGTTATGGCTACACCTTC,CASSPGPRYGYTF
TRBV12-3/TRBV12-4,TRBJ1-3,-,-,TGTGCCAGTGGAGGAGGGTCTGGAAACACCATATATTTT,CASGGGSGNTIYF
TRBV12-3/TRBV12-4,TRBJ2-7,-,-,TGTGCCAGCTCTCCGGGGATCCACTACGAGCAGTACTTC,CASSPGIHYEQYF
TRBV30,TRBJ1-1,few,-,TGTGCCTGGAGTGTAACAAAGAACACTGAAGCTTTCTTT,CAWSVTKNTEAFF
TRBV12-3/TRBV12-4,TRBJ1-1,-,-,TGTGCCAGCAGGGGACTGAGCCTGGGGGACACTGAAGCTTTCTTT,CASRGLSLGDTEAFF
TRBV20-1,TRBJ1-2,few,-,TGCAGTGCTCGGTCCGGGTGGGTCAGCTCCTATGGCTACACCTTC,CSARSGWVSSYGYTF
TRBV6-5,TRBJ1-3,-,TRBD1,TGTGCCAGCGGCCCCGACAGGGGGACTCTCTCTGGAAACACCATATATTTT,CASGPDRGTLSGNTIYF
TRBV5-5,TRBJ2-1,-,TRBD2,TGTGCCAGCAGCTCCTGGACTAGCGGGGACAATGAGCAGTTCTTC,CASSSWTSGDNEQFF
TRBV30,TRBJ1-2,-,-,TGTGCCTGCCACCCAAAACGGGGGGGCTATGGCTACACCTTC,CACHPKRGGYGYTF
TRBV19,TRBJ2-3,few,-,TGTGCCAGTAGTATAGAACTGCTCCGCACAGATACGCAGTATTTT,CASSIELLRTDTQYF
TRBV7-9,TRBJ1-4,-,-,TGTGCCCTTCAAGGGGACACGGAAAATGAAAAACTGTTTTTT,CALQGDTENEKLFF
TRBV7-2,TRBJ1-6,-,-,TGCGCCAGCAGCCAAGATACGGGGGTCACCTATAATTCACCCCTCCACTTT,CASSQDTGVTYNSPLHF
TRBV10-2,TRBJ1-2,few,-,TGCGCCAGCAGTGGGGTCGAGGGACGGAACTATGGCTACACCTTC,CASSGVEGRNYGYTF
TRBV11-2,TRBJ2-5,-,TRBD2,TGTGCCAGCAACGACGGGGGGGCCCAGTACTTC,CASNDGGAQYF
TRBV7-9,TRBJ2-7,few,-,TGTGCCAGCAGCCCCTTGCGTGACCCGAGGTCCGAGCAGTACTTC,CASSPLRDPRSEQYF
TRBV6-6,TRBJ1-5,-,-,TGTGCCAGCAACGACAAGGGGGGCAATCAGCCCCAGCATTTT,CASNDKGGNQPQHF
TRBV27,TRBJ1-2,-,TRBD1,TGTGCCAGCAGCGATGGGACAGGGCTGGGGGTTAACTATGGCTACACCTTC,CASSDGTGLGVNYGYTF
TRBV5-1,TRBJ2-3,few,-,TGCGCCAGCAGCATTGCTACAGGGATCGATACGCAGTATTTT,CASSIATGIDTQYF
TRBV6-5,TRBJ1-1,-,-,TGTGCCAGCAGTTACTCCAGACGGGGGGACACTGAAGCTTTCTTT,CASSYSRRGDTEAFF
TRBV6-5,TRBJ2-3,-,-,TGTGCCAGCAGCTTAGGATTAGGACAGTATTTAGATACGCAGTATTTT,CASSLGLGQYLDTQYF
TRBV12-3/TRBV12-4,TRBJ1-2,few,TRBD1,TGTGCCAGCAGTCCACTTAGGGGGCTAGGCTACACCTTC,CASSPLRGLGYTF
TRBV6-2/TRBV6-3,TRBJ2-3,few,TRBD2,TGTGCCAGCAGGACTAGCGGGGGATCTAGCACAGATACGCAGTATTTT,CASRTSGGSSTDTQYF
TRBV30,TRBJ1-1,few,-,TGTGCCTCGCGAAAGGGGGGGGAGGCCACTGAAGCTTTCTTT,CASRKGGEATEAFF
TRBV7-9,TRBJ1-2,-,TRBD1,TGTGCCACAGAGAGGGACAGTTTTAACTATGGCTACACCTTC,CATERDSFNYGYTF
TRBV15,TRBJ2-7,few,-,TGTGCCACCAGCAGAAGTCTGGTCTCCTACGAGCAGTACTTC,CATSRSLVSYEQYF
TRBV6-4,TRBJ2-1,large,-,TGTGCCAGCAGTGAATCGATTGAGGGGGAGCAGTTCTTC,CASSESIEGEQFF
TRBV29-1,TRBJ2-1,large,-,TGCAGCGTTGACAGCCTCGGCCGGGAGCAGTTCTTC,CSVDSLGREQFF
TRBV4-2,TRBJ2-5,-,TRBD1,TGTGCCAGCAGCTCCCCGGGACAGGGGTACCAAGAGACCCAGTACTTC,CASSSPGQGYQETQYF
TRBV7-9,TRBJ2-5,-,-,TGTGCCAGCAGCCCAGTCTTGGAGACCCAGTACTTC,CASSPVLETQYF
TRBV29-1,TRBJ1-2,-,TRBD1,TGCAGCGTTGACGTACAGGGGGGACTTGGCTACACCTTC,CSVDVQGGLGYTF
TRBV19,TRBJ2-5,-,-,TGTGCCAGTAGTATATCAGGGGGGGGTCACGAGACCCAGTACTTC,CASSISGGGHETQYF
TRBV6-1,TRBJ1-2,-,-,TGTGCCAGCAACTCTTACGGCTATGGCTACACCTTC,CASNSYGYGYTF
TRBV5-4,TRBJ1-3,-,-,TGTGCCAGCAGCTTGCCCGGGGTTGGAAACACCATATATTTT,CASSLPGVGNTIYF
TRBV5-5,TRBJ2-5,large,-,TGTGCCAGCAGCTTGTTGGGAAACCAAGAGACCCAGTACTTC,CASSLLGNQETQYF
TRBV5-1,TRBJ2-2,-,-,TGCGCCAGCAGCTCGGACGGGTTCACCGGGGAGCTGTTTTTT,CASSSDGFTGELFF
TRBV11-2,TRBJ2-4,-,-,TGTGCCAGCAGCTTAGGGGGGACCAAAAACATTCAGTACTTC,CASSLGGTKNIQYF
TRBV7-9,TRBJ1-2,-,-,TGTGCCAGCAGCAAGACAGGTTATGGCTACACCTTC,CASSKTGYGYTF
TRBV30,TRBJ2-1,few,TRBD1,TGTGCCTGGAGTCACGGACAGGGGGTACGCAATGAGCAGTTCTTC,CAWSHGQGVRNEQFF
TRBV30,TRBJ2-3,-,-,TGTGCCTATCTGGAGGGGATAACTAGCACAGATACGCAGTATTTT,CAYLEGITSTDTQYF
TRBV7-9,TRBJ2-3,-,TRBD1,TGTGTTAGCAGCTTCAGAACGACAGGGCTATCCACAGATACGCAGTATTTT,CVSSFRTTGLSTDTQYF
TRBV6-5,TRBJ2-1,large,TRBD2,TGTGCCAGCAGTTACGGCGGGAGCTACAATGAGCAGTTCTTC,CASSYGGSYNEQFF
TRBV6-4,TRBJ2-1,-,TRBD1,TGTGCCAGCAGTGAAGGGACAGGGGCCAATGAGCAGTTCTTC,CASSEGTGANEQFF
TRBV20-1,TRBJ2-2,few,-,TGCAGTGCTCCGGGACTTATGACCGGGGAGCTGTTTTTT,CSAPGLMTGELFF